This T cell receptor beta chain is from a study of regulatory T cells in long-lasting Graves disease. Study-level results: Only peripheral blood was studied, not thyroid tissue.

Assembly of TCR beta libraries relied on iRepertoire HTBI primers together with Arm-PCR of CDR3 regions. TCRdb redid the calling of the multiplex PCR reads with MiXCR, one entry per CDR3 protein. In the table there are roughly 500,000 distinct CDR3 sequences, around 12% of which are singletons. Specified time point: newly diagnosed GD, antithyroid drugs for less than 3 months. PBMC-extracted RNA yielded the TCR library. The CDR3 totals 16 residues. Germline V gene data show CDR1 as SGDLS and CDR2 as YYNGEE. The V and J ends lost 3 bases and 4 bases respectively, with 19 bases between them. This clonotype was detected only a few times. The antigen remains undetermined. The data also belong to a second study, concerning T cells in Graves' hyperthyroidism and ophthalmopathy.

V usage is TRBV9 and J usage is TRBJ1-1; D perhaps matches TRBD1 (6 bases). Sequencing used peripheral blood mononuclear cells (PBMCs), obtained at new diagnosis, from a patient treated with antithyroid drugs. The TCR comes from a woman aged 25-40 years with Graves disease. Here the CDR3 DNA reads TGTGCCAGCAGCGCCGGGGGGCAGGGTTCGGGCACTGAAGCTTTCTTT. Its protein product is CASSAGGQGSGTEAFF. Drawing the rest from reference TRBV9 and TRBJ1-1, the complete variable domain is DSGVTQTPKHLITATGQRVTLRCSPRSGDLSVYWYQQSLDQGLQFLIQYYNGEERAKGNILERFSAQQFPDLHSELNLSSLELGDSALYFCASSAGGQGSGTEAFFGQGTRLTVV.